The sequence of this T cell receptor (beta chain) was determined in a study of blood T cell repertoires in COVID-19. Study in general: From T cells, B-cell-depleted T cells, or PBMCs came the material, which was cDNA or gDNA.

Produced via immunoSEQ multiplex PCR; TCRdb's table is partial and in-frame only. The profile shows 380,000 or so clones, about 89% of them singletons. Trimming left V 6 bases short and J 4 bases short, with 12 bases between. The CDR3 covers 14 residues. Germline V gene sequence: CDR1 MNHEY, CDR2 SVGAGI. The source of this sequence is a man younger than 40 who had recovered from COVID-19. This chain connects TRBV6-5 to TRBJ1-4; D gene uncertain. The specimen sequenced was PBMCs or T cells enriched from blood (not recorded which). CDR3 residues: CASSSGRGNEKLFF. The CDR3 bases are TGTGCCAGCAGCTCGGGGAGAGGTAATGAAAAACTGTTTTTT.